This T cell receptor beta chain was identified during a study of cytomegalovirus exposure and HLA in healthy donors. This CDR3 comprises 13 residues. Trimming stripped 5 bases from V and 0 bases from J, with 7 bases between. Germline assignment: CDR1 SGHAT and CDR2 FQNNGV. Profiling relied on immunoSEQ multiplex PCR, and the TCRdb table lists in-frame clones only, not all of them. The sample consists of tens of thousands of clones, roughly 94% of them appearing once. This receptor was obtained from a woman between 18 and 29 years old in good health and CMV-seronegative. The V gene is TRBV11-2, the J gene TRBJ1-1; D gene unclear. The specimen sequenced was PBMCs. CDR3 amino acids: CASSGPVNTEAFF. The DNA of the CDR3 is TGTGCCAGCAGCGGGCCGGTGAACACTGAAGCTTTCTTT.